The present entry profiles one T cell receptor beta chain with its context. What it recognizes is unknown. Healthy individuals of Caucasian origin from Russia, aged about 6 to 95, served as donors. The second PCR ran about 6 to 11 cycles with a sample-barcoded 5' primer and J-beta primers. TCRdb reanalysed the 5' RACE reads using MiXCR and keeps one entry per CDR3 protein. The sample records hundreds of thousands of distinct CDR3 sequences, approximately 59% being singletons. These data belong to a study of blood T cells in healthy people across ages. Study conclusions and caveats: A strong correlation was found between TCR beta diversity and the percentage of naive T cells. TCR beta diversity, measured per million T cells, fell in a roughly linear way with age.

J lost 4 bases, V lost 6 bases, and 7 bases had no gene match. The CDR3 has 15 residues. Germline V gives CDR1 SGHTA, CDR2 FQGNSA. This receptor was identified in a man aged 55 to 70 in good health. The chain combines TRBV7-2 with TRBJ2-7; TRBD1 aligns across 12 bases. Sequencing was performed on blood. This CDR3 is CASRAGTGGGYEQYF. The CDR3 coding sequence is TGTGCCAGCAGAGCCGGGACAGGGGGCGGATACGAGCAGTACTTC. Full variable domain (rest looked up from reference TRBV7-2 and TRBJ2-7): GAGVSQSPSNKVTEKGKDVELRCDPISGHTALYWYRQSLGQGLEFLIYFQGNSAPDKSGLPSDRFSAERTGGSVSTLTIQRTQQEDSAVYLCASRAGTGGGYEQYFGPGTRLTVT.